One sample yielded the 10 T cell receptor beta chains listed below, sequenced in a study of CD8 T cells in ankylosing spondylitis. TCRdb analysed the 5' RACE reads with MiXCR anew, one entry per CDR3 protein. This table has about 340,000 distinct CDR3 sequences, over 12% appearing once. Sequencing was done on a sample of blood, either unsorted or a sorted T cell fraction (not recorded which). The source of these receptors is a male donor with ankylosing spondylitis or in good health (not recorded which).

This chain uses TRBV7-9 with TRBJ2-1; TRBD1 is a possible D gene (5 bases). The CDR3 sequence is 16 residues long. V shed 3 bases and J shed 4 bases, with 16 bases lying between them. The germline V gene has CDR1 SEHNR and CDR2 FQNEAQ (reference sequence). CDR3 sequence (DNA): TGTGCCAGCAGCTTGGCCATTTCCAGGGATTACAATGAGCAGTTCTTC. This sequence encodes CASSLAISRDYNEQFF.

This clonotype has just a few counts. The chain is built from TRBV5-1 and TRBJ2-1; 16 nucleotides agree with TRBD2. Trimming took 4 bases from V and 4 from J; bases not matched to a gene: 5. The germline gives CDR1 SGHRS, CDR2 YFSETQ. The CDR3 loop spans 17 amino acids. The CDR3 spells CASSPGLAGGPYNEQFF. CDR3 sequence (DNA): TGCGCCAGCAGCCCGGGACTAGCGGGAGGGCCATACAATGAGCAGTTCTTC.

This clonotype was picked up a small number of times. V usage is TRBV12-3 or TRBV12-4 and J usage is TRBJ2-5; no reliable D call. The CDR3 totals 13 residues. The V end was cut by 6 bases, the J end by 5 bases, with 13 bases between. The CDR3 region is CASSPSGLETQYF. The CDR3, as DNA: TGTGCCAGCAGCCCTAGTGGGCTGGAGACCCAGTACTTC.

The V and J genes are TRBV20-1 and TRBJ2-2; TRBD1 might be the D (6 bases). There are 16 residues in the CDR3. Deletions cut 5 bases from V and 4 bases from J, with 20 bases between. The germline V gene has CDR1 DFQATT and CDR2 SNEGSKA (reference sequence). The CDR3 loop is CSASPAGAGPTGELFF. The CDR3 DNA reads as TGCAGTGCTTCGCCTGCAGGGGCCGGACCCACCGGGGAGCTGTTTTTT.

This clonotype was seen more than once but under ten times. The gene calls are TRBV6-2 or TRBV6-3 and TRBJ2-2; 12 positions match TRBD2. Germline CDR1 MNHEY, CDR2 SVGEGT. The CDR3 spans 18 residues. V was pared by 2 bases and J by 3 bases, with 7 bases of the junction left unmatched. CDR3 protein: CASSYRTSGRLYTGELFF. The CDR3, as DNA: TGTGCCAGCAGTTACAGAACTAGCGGGAGGTTGTACACCGGGGAGCTGTTTTTT.

This chain joins TRBV15 and TRBJ2-1; TRBD1 aligns across 8 bases. Germline lookup yields CDR1 LNHNV and CDR2 YYDKDF (reference sequence). The CDR3 extends over 14 amino acids. V lost 4 bases, J lost 4 bases, and 3 bases stayed unmatched. Here the CDR3 DNA reads TGTGCCACCAGCAAGGACAGGGATTACAATGAGCAGTTCTTC. The encoded protein is CATSKDRDYNEQFF. Full variable domain (remainder filled in from reference TRBV15 and TRBJ2-1): DAMVIQNPRYQVTQFGKPVTLSCSQTLNHNVMYWYQQKSSQAPKLLFHYYDKDFNNEADTPDNFQSRRPNTSFCFLDIRSPGLGDTAMYLCATSKDRDYNEQFFGPGTRLTVL.

This clonotype was seen many times. J is TRBJ1-1 and V is TRBV12-3 or TRBV12-4; D is perhaps TRBD1 (5 bases). The CDR3 extends over 13 amino acids. Trimming removed 6 bases from V and 6 bases from J, with 14 bases in between. The CDR3 is CASRRGTWAEAFF. CDR3 coding DNA: TGTGCCAGCAGGAGGGGAACCTGGGCTGAAGCTTTCTTT.

This chain connects TRBV6-4 to TRBJ2-7, with 12 bases aligning to TRBD2. This CDR3 contains 15 residues. Per germline, CDR1 MRHNA and CDR2 SNTAGT. V dropped 5 bases and J dropped 4; count of bases not matched to a gene: 6. The CDR3 protein is CASSRLAGEMYEQYF. DNA of the CDR3: TGTGCCAGCAGTAGACTAGCGGGAGAAATGTACGAGCAGTACTTC.

V gene TRBV6-1 combines with J gene TRBJ2-7; TRBD2 matches 14 bases. Germline trimming cut 6 bases from V and 0 bases from J; bases unmatched to any gene: 4. Germline V CDR1 and CDR2: MNHNS, SASEGT. The CDR3 loop spans 16 amino acids. DNA for the CDR3: TGTGCCAGCAGGGGGACTAGCGGGAGAAGCTCCTACGAGCAGTACTTC. It specifies CASRGTSGRSSYEQYF.

This clonotype was seen ten or more times. The rearrangement uses TRBV5-6 and TRBJ1-1; D unclear. In germline, CDR1 is SGHDT, CDR2 YYEEEE. CDR3 size: 11 residues. The V and J ends lost 1 base and 5 bases respectively, with 3 bases between them. CDR3 sequence reads: CASSLWTEAFF. The DNA of the CDR3 is TGTGCCAGCAGCTTGTGGACTGAAGCTTTCTTT.